This T cell receptor beta chain was retrieved from a study of OX40 agonist ivuxolimab in advanced cancers. General study results and limits: Some of the lowest clonal expansion was seen in partial responders at 0.1-3.0 mg/kg. Relative to CD4+ cells, CD8+ T cells on average had more expanded clones.

CDR3 length: 17 residues. V shed 0 bases and J 3 bases; nucleotides not matched to a gene: 5. In germline, CDR1 is LNHNV, CDR2 YYDKDF (reference sequence). TCRdb's copy holds only in-frame clones and misses some; the assay was immunoSEQ multiplex PCR. The sample carries about 71,000 clones, about 90% recorded once. Note on this clone: Its antigen is currently unknown.

Sample: CD4+ or CD8+ T cells sorted from blood, taken in a trial of the OX40 agonist ivuxolimab. The rearrangement joins TRBV15 to TRBJ2-6, with 7 positions matching TRBD2. This TCR was recovered from an adult with an advanced solid tumor such as melanoma, head and neck, liver or kidney cancer. CDR3 amino acids: CATSREGAGNGANVLTF. In nucleotides, the CDR3 is TGTGCCACCAGCAGAGAGGGAGCGGGAAATGGGGCCAACGTCCTGACTTTC.